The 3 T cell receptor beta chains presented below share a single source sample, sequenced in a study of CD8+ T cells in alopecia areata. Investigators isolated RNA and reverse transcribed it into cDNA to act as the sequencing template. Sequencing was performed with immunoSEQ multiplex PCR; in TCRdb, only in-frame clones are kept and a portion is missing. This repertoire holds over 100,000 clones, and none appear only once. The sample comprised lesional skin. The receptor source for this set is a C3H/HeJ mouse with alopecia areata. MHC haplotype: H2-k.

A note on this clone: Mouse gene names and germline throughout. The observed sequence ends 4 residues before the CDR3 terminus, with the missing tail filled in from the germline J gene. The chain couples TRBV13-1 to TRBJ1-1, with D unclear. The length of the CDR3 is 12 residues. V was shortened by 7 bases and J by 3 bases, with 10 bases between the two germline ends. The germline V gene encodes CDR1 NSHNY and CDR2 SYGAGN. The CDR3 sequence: CASAERDTEVFF. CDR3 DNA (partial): TGTGCCAGCGCGGAGAGGGACACA.

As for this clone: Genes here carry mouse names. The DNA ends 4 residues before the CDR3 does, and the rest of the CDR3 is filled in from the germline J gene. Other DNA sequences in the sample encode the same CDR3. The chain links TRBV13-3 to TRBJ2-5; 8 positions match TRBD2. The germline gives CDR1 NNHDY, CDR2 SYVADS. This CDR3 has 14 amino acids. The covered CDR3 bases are TGTGCCAGCAGTGAAACGGGGGGGCGAGAC. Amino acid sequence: CASSETGGRD. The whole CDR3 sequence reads CASSETGGRDTQYF.

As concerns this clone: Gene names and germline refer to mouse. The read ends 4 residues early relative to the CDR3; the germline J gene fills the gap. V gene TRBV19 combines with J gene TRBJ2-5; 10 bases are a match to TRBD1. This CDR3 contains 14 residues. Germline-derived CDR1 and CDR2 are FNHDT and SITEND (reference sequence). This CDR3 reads CASRPGTGEDTQYF. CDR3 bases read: TGTGCCAGCAGACCAGGGACAGGGGAAGAC.